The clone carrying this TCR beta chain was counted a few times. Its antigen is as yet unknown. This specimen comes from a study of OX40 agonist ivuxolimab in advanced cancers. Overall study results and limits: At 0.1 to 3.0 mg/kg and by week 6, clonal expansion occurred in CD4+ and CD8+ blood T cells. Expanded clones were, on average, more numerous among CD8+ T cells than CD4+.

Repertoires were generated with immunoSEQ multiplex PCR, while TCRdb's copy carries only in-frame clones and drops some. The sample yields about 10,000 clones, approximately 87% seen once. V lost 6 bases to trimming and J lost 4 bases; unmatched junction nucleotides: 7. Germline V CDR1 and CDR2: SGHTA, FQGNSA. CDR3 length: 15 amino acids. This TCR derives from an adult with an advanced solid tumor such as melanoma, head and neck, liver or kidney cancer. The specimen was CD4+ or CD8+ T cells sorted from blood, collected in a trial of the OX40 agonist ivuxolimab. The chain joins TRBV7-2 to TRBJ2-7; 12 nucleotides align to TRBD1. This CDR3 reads CASSRGQGAGYEQYF. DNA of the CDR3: TGTGCCAGCAGTCGGGGACAGGGGGCCGGTTACGAGCAGTACTTC. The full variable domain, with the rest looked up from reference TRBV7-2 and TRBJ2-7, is GAGVSQSPSNKVTEKGKDVELRCDPISGHTALYWYRQSLGQGLEFLIYFQGNSAPDKSGLPSDRFSAERTGGSVSTLTIQRTQQEDSAVYLCASSRGQGAGYEQYFGPGTRLTVT.